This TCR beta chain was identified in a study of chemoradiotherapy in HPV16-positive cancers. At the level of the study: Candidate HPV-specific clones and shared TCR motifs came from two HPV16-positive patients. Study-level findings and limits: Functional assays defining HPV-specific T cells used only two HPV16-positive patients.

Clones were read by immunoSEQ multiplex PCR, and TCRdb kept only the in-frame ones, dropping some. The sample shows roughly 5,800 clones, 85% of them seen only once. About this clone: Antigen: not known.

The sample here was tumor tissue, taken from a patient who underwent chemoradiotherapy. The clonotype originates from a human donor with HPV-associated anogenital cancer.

CDR3 amino acids: CASSLFRDRVVLFF. In nucleotides, the CDR3 is TGTGCCAGCAGTTTATTCCGGGACAGGGTAGTACTGTTTTTT. This rearrangement joins TRBV6-5 to TRBJ1-4; 9 nucleotides line up with TRBD1. Germline-derived CDR1 and CDR2 are MNHEY and SVGAGI. This CDR3 is 14 amino acids long. J was trimmed by 13 bases and V by 4 bases; bases with no gene match: 10.